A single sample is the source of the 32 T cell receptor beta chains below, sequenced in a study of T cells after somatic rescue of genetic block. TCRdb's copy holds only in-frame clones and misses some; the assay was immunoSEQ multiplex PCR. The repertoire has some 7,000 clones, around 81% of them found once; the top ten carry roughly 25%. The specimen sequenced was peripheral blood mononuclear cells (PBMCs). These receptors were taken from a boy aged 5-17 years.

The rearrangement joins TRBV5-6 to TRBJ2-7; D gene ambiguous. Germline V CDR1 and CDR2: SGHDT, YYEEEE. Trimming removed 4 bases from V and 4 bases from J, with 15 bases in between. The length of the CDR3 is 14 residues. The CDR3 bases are TGTGCCAGCAGCCCGACCTTTCGGATTTACGAGCAGTACTTC. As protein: CASSPTFRIYEQYF.

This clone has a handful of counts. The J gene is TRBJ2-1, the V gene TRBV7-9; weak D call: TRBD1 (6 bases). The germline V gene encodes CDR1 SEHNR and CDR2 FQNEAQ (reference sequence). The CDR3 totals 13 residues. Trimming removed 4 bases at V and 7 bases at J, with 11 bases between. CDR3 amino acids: CASSSNRVNEQFF. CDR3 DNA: TGTGCCAGCAGCTCCAACAGGGTTAATGAGCAGTTCTTC.

In nucleotides, the CDR3 is TGTGCCAGTAAGGGGACGAGCTCCTATAATTCACCCCTCCACTTT. This encodes CASKGTSSYNSPLHF. This chain links TRBV19 with TRBJ1-6; perhaps TRBD1 as D (5 bases). The CDR3 has 15 residues. Trimming shortened V by 7 bases and J by 0 bases, and 10 bases separated the two germline ends. Germline lookup yields CDR1 LNHDA and CDR2 SQIVND (reference sequence).

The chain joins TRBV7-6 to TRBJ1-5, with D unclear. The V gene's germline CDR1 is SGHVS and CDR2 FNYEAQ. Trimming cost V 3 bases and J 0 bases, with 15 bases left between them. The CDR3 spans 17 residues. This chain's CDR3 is CASSLYRGPDSNQPQHF. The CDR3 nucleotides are TGTGCCAGCAGCTTGTACCGAGGGCCGGATAGCAATCAGCCCCAGCATTTT.

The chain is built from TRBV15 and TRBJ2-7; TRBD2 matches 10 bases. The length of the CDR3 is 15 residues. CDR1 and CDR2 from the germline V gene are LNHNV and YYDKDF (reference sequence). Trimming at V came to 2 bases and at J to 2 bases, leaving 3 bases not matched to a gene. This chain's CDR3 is CATSRPGLAAYEQYF. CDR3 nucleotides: TGTGCCACCAGCAGACCAGGACTAGCGGCCTACGAGCAGTACTTC.

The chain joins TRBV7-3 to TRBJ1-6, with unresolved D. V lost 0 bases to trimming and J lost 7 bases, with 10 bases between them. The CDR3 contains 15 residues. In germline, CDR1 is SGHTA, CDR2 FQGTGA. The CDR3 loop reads CASSLTLGGNSPLHF. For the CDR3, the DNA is TGTGCCAGCAGCTTAACCCTGGGAGGAAATTCACCCCTCCACTTT. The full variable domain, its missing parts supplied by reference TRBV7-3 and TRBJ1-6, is GAGVSQTPSNKVTEKGKYVELRCDPISGHTALYWYRQSLGQGPEFLIYFQGTGAADDSGLPNDRFFAVRPEGSVSTLKIQRTERGDSAVYLCASSLTLGGNSPLHFGNGTRLTVT.

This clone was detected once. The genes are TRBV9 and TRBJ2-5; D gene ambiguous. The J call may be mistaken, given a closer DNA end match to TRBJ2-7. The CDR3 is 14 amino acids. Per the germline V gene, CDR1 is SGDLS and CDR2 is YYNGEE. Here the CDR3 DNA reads TGTGCCAGCAGCGTAGGGGCAGAATTCTACGAGCAGTACTTC. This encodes CASSVGAEFYEQYF.

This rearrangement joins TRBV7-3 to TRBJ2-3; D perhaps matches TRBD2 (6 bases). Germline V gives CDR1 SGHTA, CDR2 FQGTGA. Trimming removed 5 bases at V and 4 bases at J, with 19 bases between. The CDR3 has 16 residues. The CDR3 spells CASSINQGLNADTQYF. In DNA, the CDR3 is TGTGCCAGCAGCATTAACCAGGGACTTAACGCAGATACGCAGTATTTT.

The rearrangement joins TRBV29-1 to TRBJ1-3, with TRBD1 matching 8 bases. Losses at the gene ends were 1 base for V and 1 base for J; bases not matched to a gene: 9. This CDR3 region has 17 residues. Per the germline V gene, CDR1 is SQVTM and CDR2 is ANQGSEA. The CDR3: CSVEAPPRGPSGNTIYF. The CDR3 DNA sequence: TGCAGCGTTGAAGCGCCCCCCAGGGGGCCTTCTGGAAACACCATATATTTT. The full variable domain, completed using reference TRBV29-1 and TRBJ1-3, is SAVISQKPSRDICQRGTSLTIQCQVDSQVTMMFWYRQQPGQSLTLIATANQGSEATYESGFVIDKFPISRPNLTFSTLTVSNMSPEDSSIYLCSVEAPPRGPSGNTIYFGEGSWLTVV.

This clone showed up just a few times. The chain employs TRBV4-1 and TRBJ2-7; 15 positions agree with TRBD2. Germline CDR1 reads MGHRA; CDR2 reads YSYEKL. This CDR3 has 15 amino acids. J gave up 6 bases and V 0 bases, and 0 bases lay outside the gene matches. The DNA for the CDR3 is TGCGCCAGCAGCCAAGAGGGACTAGCGGGAGGCGAGCAGTACTTC. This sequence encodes CASSQEGLAGGEQYF.

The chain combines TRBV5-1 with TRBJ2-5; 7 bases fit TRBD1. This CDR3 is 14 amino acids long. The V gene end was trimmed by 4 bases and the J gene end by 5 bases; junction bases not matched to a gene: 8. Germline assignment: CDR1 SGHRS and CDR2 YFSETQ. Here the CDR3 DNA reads TGCGCCAGCAGCCCGGGACAGTTTCAGGAGACCCAGTACTTC. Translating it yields CASSPGQFQETQYF.

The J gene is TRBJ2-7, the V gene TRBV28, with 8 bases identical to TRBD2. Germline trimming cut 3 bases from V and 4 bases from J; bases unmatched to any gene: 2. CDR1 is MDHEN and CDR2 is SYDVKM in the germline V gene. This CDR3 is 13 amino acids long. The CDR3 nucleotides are TGTGCCAGCAGTTTTACTAGCGGATACGAGCAGTACTTC. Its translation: CASSFTSGYEQYF.

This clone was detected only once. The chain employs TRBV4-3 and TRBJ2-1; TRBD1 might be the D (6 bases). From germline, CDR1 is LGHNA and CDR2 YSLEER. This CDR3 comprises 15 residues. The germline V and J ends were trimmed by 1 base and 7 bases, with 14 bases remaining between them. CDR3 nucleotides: TGCGCCAGCAGCCAAGGTAAAGGGGGAGTGAATGAGCAGTTCTTC. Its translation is CASSQGKGGVNEQFF.

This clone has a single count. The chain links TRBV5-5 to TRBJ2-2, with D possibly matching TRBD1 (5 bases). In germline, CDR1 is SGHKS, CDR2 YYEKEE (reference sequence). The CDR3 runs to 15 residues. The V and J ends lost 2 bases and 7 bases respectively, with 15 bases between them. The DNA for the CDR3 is TGTGCCAGCAGCTTTAATGGAGCAGGGTACGGGGAGCTGTTTTTT. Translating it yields CASSFNGAGYGELFF.

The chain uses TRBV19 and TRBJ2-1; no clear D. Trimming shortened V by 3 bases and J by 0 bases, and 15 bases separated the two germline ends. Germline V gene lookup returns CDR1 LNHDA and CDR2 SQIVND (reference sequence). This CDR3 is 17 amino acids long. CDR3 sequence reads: CASSILGQIFSYNEQFF. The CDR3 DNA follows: TGTGCCAGTAGTATTCTAGGGCAGATTTTCTCCTACAATGAGCAGTTCTTC.

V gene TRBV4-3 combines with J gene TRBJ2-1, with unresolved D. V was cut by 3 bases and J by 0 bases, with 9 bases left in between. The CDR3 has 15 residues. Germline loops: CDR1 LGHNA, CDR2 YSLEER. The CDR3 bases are TGCGCCAGCAGCCACTCTATCCTCTCCTACAATGAGCAGTTCTTC. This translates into CASSHSILSYNEQFF.

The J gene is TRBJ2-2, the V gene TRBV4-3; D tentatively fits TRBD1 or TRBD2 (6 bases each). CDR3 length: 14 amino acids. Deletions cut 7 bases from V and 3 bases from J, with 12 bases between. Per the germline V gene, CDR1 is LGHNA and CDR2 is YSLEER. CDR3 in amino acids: CASNPGEDTGELFF. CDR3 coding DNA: TGCGCCAGCAATCCAGGGGAGGACACCGGGGAGCTGTTTTTT.

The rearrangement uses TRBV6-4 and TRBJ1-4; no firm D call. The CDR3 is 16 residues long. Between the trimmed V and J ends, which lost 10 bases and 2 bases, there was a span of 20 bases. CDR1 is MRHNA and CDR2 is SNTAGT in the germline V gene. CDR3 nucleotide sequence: TGTGCCAACCCTCGGCCGGCCCTTCAGACTAATGAAAAACTGTTTTTT. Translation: CANPRPALQTNEKLFF.

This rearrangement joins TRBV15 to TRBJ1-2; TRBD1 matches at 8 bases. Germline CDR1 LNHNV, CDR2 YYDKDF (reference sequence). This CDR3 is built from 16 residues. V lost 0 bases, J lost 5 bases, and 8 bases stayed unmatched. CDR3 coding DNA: TGTGCCACCAGCAGAGATCCGACAGGGGCAAGATATGGCTACACCTTC. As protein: CATSRDPTGARYGYTF.

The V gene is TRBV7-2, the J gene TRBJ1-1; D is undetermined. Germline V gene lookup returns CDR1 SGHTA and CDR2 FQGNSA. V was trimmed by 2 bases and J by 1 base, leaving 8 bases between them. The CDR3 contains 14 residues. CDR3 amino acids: CASSLSWGNTEAFF. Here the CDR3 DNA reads TGTGCCAGCAGCTTATCATGGGGGAACACTGAAGCTTTCTTT.

In nucleotides, the CDR3 is TGTGCCAGCAGCTTTGAAGAGACCCAGTACTTC. It yields the protein CASSFEETQYF. The V call is TRBV5-8, the J call TRBJ2-5; D not resolved. Trimming pared 2 bases from V and 3 bases from J, leaving 2 bases between. This CDR3 is 11 amino acids long. Per germline, CDR1 SGHTS and CDR2 YDEGEE.

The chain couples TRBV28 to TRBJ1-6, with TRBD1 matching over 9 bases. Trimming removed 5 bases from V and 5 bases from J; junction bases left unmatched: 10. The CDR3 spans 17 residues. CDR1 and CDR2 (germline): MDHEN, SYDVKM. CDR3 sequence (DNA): TGTGCCAGCAGTACCCGACAGGGGGTGAAACATAATTCACCCCTCCACTTT. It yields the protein CASSTRQGVKHNSPLHF.

CDR3 DNA: TGTGCCACCAGCTCGCTGACAGGGGCTAATGAAAAACTGTTTTTT. This translates into CATSSLTGANEKLFF. This rearrangement joins TRBV15 to TRBJ1-4; TRBD1 aligns across 8 bases. Per the germline V gene, CDR1 is LNHNV and CDR2 is YYDKDF (reference sequence). This CDR3 has 15 amino acids. The ends lost 5 bases at V and 3 bases at J; junction bases unmatched: 5.

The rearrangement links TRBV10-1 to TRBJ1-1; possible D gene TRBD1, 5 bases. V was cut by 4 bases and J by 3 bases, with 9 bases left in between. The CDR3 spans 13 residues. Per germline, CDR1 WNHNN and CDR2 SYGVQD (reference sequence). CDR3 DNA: TGCGCCAGCAGTGCGGCCAGGGACACTGAAGCTTTCTTT. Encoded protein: CASSAARDTEAFF.

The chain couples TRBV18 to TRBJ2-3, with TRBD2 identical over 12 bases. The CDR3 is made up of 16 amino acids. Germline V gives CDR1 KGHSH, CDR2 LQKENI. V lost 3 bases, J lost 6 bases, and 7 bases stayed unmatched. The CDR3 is CASSPWAGTSGDTQYF. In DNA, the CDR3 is TGTGCCAGCTCACCTTGGGCCGGGACTAGCGGGGATACGCAGTATTTT.

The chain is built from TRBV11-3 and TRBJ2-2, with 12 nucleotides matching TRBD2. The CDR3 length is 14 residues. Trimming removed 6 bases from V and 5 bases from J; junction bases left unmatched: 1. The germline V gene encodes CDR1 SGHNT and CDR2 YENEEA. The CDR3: CASRTSGSTGELFF. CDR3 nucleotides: TGTGCCAGCAGGACTAGCGGGAGTACCGGGGAGCTGTTTTTT. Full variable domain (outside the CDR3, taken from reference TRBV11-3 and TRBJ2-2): EAGVVQSPRYKIIEKKQPVAFWCNPISGHNTLYWYLQNLGQGPELLIRYENEEAVDDSQLPKDRFSAERLKGVDSTLKIQPAELGDSAVYLCASRTSGSTGELFFGEGSRLTVL.

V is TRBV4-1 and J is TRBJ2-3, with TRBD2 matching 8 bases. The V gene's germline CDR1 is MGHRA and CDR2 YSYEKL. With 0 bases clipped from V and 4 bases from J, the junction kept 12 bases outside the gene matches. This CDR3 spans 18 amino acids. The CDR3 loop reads CASSQDRLGLEIPDTQYF. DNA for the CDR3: TGCGCCAGCAGCCAAGATCGTTTGGGACTAGAGATCCCAGATACGCAGTATTTT.

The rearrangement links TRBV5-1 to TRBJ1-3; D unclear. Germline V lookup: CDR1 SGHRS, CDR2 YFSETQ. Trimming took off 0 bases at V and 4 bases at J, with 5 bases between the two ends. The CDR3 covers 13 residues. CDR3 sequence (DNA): TGCGCCAGCAGCTTGGATCTGGGAAACACCATATATTTT. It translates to CASSLDLGNTIYF.

CDR3 DNA sequence: TGCAGTGCCGCCTCCTACGAGCAGTACTTC. It encodes CSAASYEQYF. The chain carries TRBV20-1 and TRBJ2-7; no definite D call. V was cut by 6 bases and J by 0 bases, with 3 bases left in between. The CDR3 is 10 residues long. The germline CDR1 and CDR2 sequences are DFQATT and SNEGSKA (reference sequence).

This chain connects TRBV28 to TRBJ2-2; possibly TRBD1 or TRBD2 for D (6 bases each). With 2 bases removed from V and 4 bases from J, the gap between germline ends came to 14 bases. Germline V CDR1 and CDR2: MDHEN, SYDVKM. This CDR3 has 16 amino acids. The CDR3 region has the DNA TGTGCCAGCAGTTTAAGGAGCGGAGGGGGCACCGGGGAGCTGTTTTTT. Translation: CASSLRSGGGTGELFF. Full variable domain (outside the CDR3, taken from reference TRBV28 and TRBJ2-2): DVKVTQSSRYLVKRTGEKVFLECVQDMDHENMFWYRQDPGLGLRLIYFSYDVKMKEKGDIPEGYSVSREKKERFSLILESASTNQTSMYLCASSLRSGGGTGELFFGEGSRLTVL.

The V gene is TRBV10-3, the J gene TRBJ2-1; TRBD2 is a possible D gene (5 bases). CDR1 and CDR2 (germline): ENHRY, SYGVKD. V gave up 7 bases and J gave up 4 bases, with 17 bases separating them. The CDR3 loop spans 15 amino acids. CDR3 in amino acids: CAITDPPSGYNEQFF. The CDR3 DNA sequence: TGTGCCATCACCGACCCCCCGAGCGGTTACAATGAGCAGTTCTTC.

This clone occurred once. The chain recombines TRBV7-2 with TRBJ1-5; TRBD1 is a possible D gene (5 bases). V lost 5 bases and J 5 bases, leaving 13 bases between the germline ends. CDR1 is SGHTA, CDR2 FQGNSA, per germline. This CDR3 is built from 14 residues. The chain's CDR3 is CASSPTQGHQPQHF. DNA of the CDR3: TGTGCCAGCAGCCCTACCCAGGGACATCAGCCCCAGCATTTT.